The clone carrying this TCR beta chain was observed a single time. These data are taken from a study of T-cell memory formation after mild COVID-19. TCRdb recomputed calls from the 5' RACE reads with MiXCR, one row per CDR3 protein. The table shows nearly 350,000 distinct CDR3 sequences, with approximately 13% occurring only once. V shed 6 bases and J shed 8 bases, with 17 bases lying between them. Germline lookup yields CDR1 MNHEY and CDR2 SVGAGI. The CDR3 spans 14 residues. The chain joins TRBV6-5 to TRBJ2-1, with D possibly matching TRBD2 (6 bases). The sequenced sample was PBMCs or a T cell subset sorted from them (not recorded which). The sequence was obtained from a man aged 18 to 30 who had mild COVID-19 (a few samples of this study predate the infection). Cell type and time point are not known. Here the CDR3 DNA reads TGTGCCAGCAGCCACGAGGAGGGAAGGGATGAGCAGTTCTTC. This sequence encodes CASSHEEGRDEQFF.